These 27 T cell receptor beta chains were all obtained from the same sample, sequenced in a study of T cell repertoires in cytomegalovirus infection. Each CDR3 protein gets one entry after TCRdb re-called the reads with MiXCR. The sample records approximately 730,000 distinct CDR3 sequences, 25% to 35% being singletons. Which antigens these TCRs recognize remains unknown. Here the sequenced sample was cultured CD8+ T cells from PBMCs, taken from culture after CMV antigen stimulation. Receptor source: a human donor in good health (CMV status not recorded). Some clones in this sample may be carry-over from other donors' samples.

The genes are TRBV4-1 and TRBJ1-6, with unresolved D. The CDR3 extends over 15 amino acids. V was cut by 1 base and J by 6 bases, with 10 bases left in between. Germline CDR1 reads MGHRA; CDR2 reads YSYEKL. The DNA of the CDR3 is TGCGCCAGCAGCCAAGTTACAGAGCGTAATTCACCCCTCCACTTT. Encoded protein: CASSQVTERNSPLHF.

The CDR3 region is CASSYGLSSGNTIYF. The CDR3 bases are TGTGCCAGCAGTTACGGGCTTTCCTCTGGAAACACCATATATTTT. This chain joins TRBV6-1 and TRBJ1-3; D not certain. The CDR3 length is 15 residues. V was clipped by 5 bases and J by 0 bases, with 11 bases between them. Germline CDR1 is MNHNS and CDR2 is SASEGT.

The chain combines TRBV15 with TRBJ2-2; D ambiguous. The CDR3 has 15 amino acids. Germline loops: CDR1 LNHNV, CDR2 YYDKDF (reference sequence). V lost 0 bases and J lost 1, with 6 bases in between. CDR3 DNA: TGTGCCACCAGCAGAGATCTAGGGAACACCGGGGAGCTGTTTTTT. It yields the protein CATSRDLGNTGELFF. Together with reference TRBV15 and TRBJ2-2, the CDR3 gives the full variable domain: DAMVIQNPRYQVTQFGKPVTLSCSQTLNHNVMYWYQQKSSQAPKLLFHYYDKDFNNEADTPDNFQSRRPNTSFCFLDIRSPGLGDTAMYLCATSRDLGNTGELFFGEGSRLTVL.

This chain connects TRBV18 to TRBJ1-6; no clear D gene. V lost 2 bases and J 10 bases, leaving 15 bases between the germline ends. Germline V gene lookup returns CDR1 KGHSH and CDR2 LQKENI. The CDR3 runs to 15 residues. The DNA for the CDR3 is TGTGCCAGCTCACCAAGTCAGGAAGACTTATCACCCCTCCACTTT. Translating gives CASSPSQEDLSPLHF.

The rearrangement links TRBV9 to TRBJ2-7; D might be TRBD1 (5 bases). V was cut by 3 bases and J by 3 bases, with 10 bases left in between. CDR3 length: 13 residues. Germline-derived CDR1 and CDR2 are SGDLS and YYNGEE. CDR3 region: CASSEGSDYEQYF. CDR3 bases: TGTGCCAGCAGCGAGGGGTCGGACTACGAGCAGTACTTC.

The chain carries TRBV6-2 or TRBV6-3 and TRBJ2-3; 8 bases are shared with TRBD2. There are 15 residues in the CDR3. From germline, CDR1 is MNHEY and CDR2 SVGEGT. V was pared by 2 bases and J by 1 base, with 2 bases of the junction left unmatched. CDR3 nucleotide sequence: TGTGCCAGCAGTTACACTAGCGGACGCACAGATACGCAGTATTTT. It is translated as CASSYTSGRTDTQYF.

The V gene is TRBV6-6, the J gene TRBJ1-1; D gene uncertain. There are 17 residues in the CDR3. V dropped 7 bases and J dropped 2 bases, with 23 bases sitting between them. CDR1 and CDR2 from the germline V gene are MNHNY and SVGAGI (reference sequence). CDR3 sequence reads: CASIVGGGFNTNTEAFF. For the CDR3, the DNA is TGTGCCAGCATCGTGGGCGGCGGATTCAACACTAACACTGAAGCTTTCTTT.

This clonotype has a handful of counts. The chain joins TRBV5-6 to TRBJ2-7; D may match TRBD1 or TRBD2 (6 bases each). Germline V gene data show CDR1 as SGHDT and CDR2 as YYEEEE. V was cut by 3 bases and J by 4 bases, with 17 bases left in between. The CDR3 is 15 amino acids. CDR3 nucleotides: TGTGCCAGCAGCTCCGGAGGGACACTACGTTACGAGCAGTACTTC. Encoded protein: CASSSGGTLRYEQYF.

This clonotype was seen only a few times. The V and J genes are TRBV7-8 and TRBJ2-1, with a weak D call TRBD1 (6 bases). The CDR3 spans 15 residues. The ends were cut back, 5 bases at V and 4 bases at J, with 15 bases in the middle. Germline lookup yields CDR1 SGHVS and CDR2 FQNEAQ. CDR3 sequence (DNA): TGTGCCAGCAGCCCAAGGGGGATCTTATACAATGAGCAGTTCTTC. Protein: CASSPRGILYNEQFF.

V gene TRBV14 combines with J gene TRBJ1-5; 8 positions agree with TRBD1. The junction had 10 bases not matched to a gene; V was cut back by 3 bases and J by 0 bases. This CDR3 is 18 amino acids long. The germline V gene encodes CDR1 SGHDN and CDR2 FVKESK. The chain's CDR3 is CASSHIPGGAGSNQPQHF. CDR3 coding DNA: TGTGCCAGCAGCCACATTCCAGGGGGCGCAGGTAGCAATCAGCCCCAGCATTTT.

A few counts support this clonotype. The gene calls are TRBV6-2 or TRBV6-3 and TRBJ2-1; 11 bases align to TRBD2. Germline V CDR1 and CDR2: MNHEY, SVGEGT. J lost 6 bases, V lost 6 bases, and 7 bases had no gene match. The CDR3 consists of 15 residues. For the CDR3, the DNA is TGTGCCAGCAGCGATCTAGCGGGGGGACTCAATGAGCAGTTCTTC. It is translated as CASSDLAGGLNEQFF.

This clonotype showed up just once. Possible read error: a much larger clone is one base away. No conserved phenylalanine or tryptophan ends this CDR3, so it is likely a read error. V gene TRBV12-3 or TRBV12-4 combines with J gene TRBJ2-1, with D uncertain. V lost 5 bases and J lost 8, with 10 bases in between. This CDR3 contains 12 residues. The CDR3 DNA reads as TGTGCCAGCAGTCCCACCCACCATGAGCAGTTCCTC. It yields the protein CASSPTHHEQFL.

The CDR3 spells CSAIPLAGNTDTQYF. The CDR3 DNA follows: TGCAGTGCTATACCACTAGCGGGGAACACAGATACGCAGTATTTT. The chain combines TRBV20-1 with TRBJ2-3; 10 positions agree with TRBD2. The CDR3 sequence is 15 residues long. Germline V gives CDR1 DFQATT, CDR2 SNEGSKA (reference sequence). Losses at the gene ends were 4 bases for V and 2 bases for J; bases not matched to a gene: 6.

There are a few counts of this clonotype. The chain has TRBV7-8 and TRBJ1-5; 8 positions agree with TRBD1. Germline CDR1 and CDR2: SGHVS and FQNEAQ. The V and J ends lost 4 bases and 3 bases, in that order; junction bases with no gene match: 5. The CDR3 consists of 15 residues. The CDR3 loop is CASSYGQGHNQPQHF. CDR3 DNA: TGTGCCAGCAGCTACGGACAGGGCCACAATCAGCCCCAGCATTTT.

V usage is TRBV9 and J usage is TRBJ2-2; 11 bases are a match to TRBD2. This CDR3 has 17 amino acids. The trim removed 2 bases at V and 3 bases at J, leaving 6 bases unmatched. Germline V CDR1 and CDR2: SGDLS, YYNGEE. The CDR3 is CASSVPLAGGYTGELFF. As DNA, the CDR3 is TGTGCCAGCAGCGTTCCGCTAGCGGGGGGCTACACCGGGGAGCTGTTTTTT. Full variable domain (outside the CDR3, taken from reference TRBV9 and TRBJ2-2): DSGVTQTPKHLITATGQRVTLRCSPRSGDLSVYWYQQSLDQGLQFLIQYYNGEERAKGNILERFSAQQFPDLHSELNLSSLELGDSALYFCASSVPLAGGYTGELFFGEGSRLTVL.

The chain joins TRBV28 to TRBJ1-1, with D possibly being TRBD1 (5 bases). V lost 3 bases to trimming and J lost 4 bases, with 12 bases between them. This CDR3 spans 14 amino acids. Germline V gives CDR1 MDHEN, CDR2 SYDVKM. CDR3: CASSFGGRGTEAFF. In DNA form, the CDR3 reads TGTGCCAGCAGTTTCGGGGGACGGGGCACTGAAGCTTTCTTT.

This chain uses TRBV11-1 with TRBJ2-7; D possibly corresponds to TRBD2 (6 bases). Germline assignment: CDR1 SGHAT and CDR2 FQDESV (reference sequence). CDR3 length: 13 amino acids. The V end lost 6 bases, the J end lost 6 bases, and 15 bases lay between the germline ends. The CDR3 here is CASRERASAEQYF. The CDR3 DNA follows: TGTGCCAGCAGGGAGCGGGCCAGCGCCGAGCAGTACTTC.

This clonotype was picked up many times. This rearrangement joins TRBV7-2 to TRBJ1-3; D call uncertain. The CDR3 totals 14 residues. Trimming shortened V by 1 base and J by 5 bases, and 9 bases separated the two germline ends. CDR1 and CDR2 (germline): SGHTA, FQGNSA. CDR3 protein: CASSLGGPRNTIYF. The CDR3 DNA follows: TGTGCCAGCAGCTTAGGCGGCCCCCGAAACACCATATATTTT.

The sample holds a few counts of this clonotype. The chain has TRBV5-6 and TRBJ2-7; 7 bases agree with TRBD1. V dropped 0 bases and J dropped 6; count of bases not matched to a gene: 6. Per the germline V gene, CDR1 is SGHDT and CDR2 is YYEEEE. The CDR3 has 14 residues. CDR3 nucleotide sequence: TGTGCCAGCAGCTTGGGGGACAGATTTGGCGAGCAGTACGTC. The encoded protein is CASSLGDRFGEQYV.

This clonotype was recorded once. The chain has TRBV20-1 and TRBJ2-1, with D perhaps TRBD1 (6 bases). CDR1 is DFQATT, CDR2 SNEGSKA, per germline (reference sequence). The CDR3 contains 14 residues. Trimming took off 5 bases at V and 4 bases at J, with 15 bases between the two ends. The CDR3 region has the DNA TGCAGTGCTCATACGACTACAGGGTACAATGAGCAGTTCTTC. It encodes CSAHTTTGYNEQFF.

This clonotype was seen a handful of times. This chain joins TRBV27 and TRBJ1-1, with TRBD1 matching over 9 bases. V lost 10 bases and J lost 5; bases outside the gene matches: 5. CDR3 length: 12 residues. Per the germline V gene, CDR1 is MNHEY and CDR2 is SMNVEV (reference sequence). The CDR3 DNA sequence: TGTGCCACCTGGACAGGGGCTACTGAAGCTTTCTTT. Translated, it gives CATWTGATEAFF.

This rearrangement joins TRBV12-3 or TRBV12-4 to TRBJ2-5; D possibly uses TRBD1 or TRBD2 (5 bases each). The CDR3 consists of 15 residues. V was cut by 3 bases and J by 4 bases, with 15 bases left in between. The CDR3, as DNA: TGTGCCAGCAGTTTTTTGGGACCCCAAGGAGAGACCCAGTACTTC. Encoded protein: CASSFLGPQGETQYF.

The chain recombines TRBV28 with TRBJ1-2; 7 positions match TRBD1. V shed 5 bases and J 10 bases; nucleotides not matched to a gene: 16. This CDR3 is built from 15 residues. Germline CDR1 is MDHEN and CDR2 is SYDVKM. CDR3 DNA: TGTGCCAGCAGTACCCGGGACAGTCAACTCCACTTCTACACCTTC. It codes for CASSTRDSQLHFYTF.

In its sample, this clonotype was seen many times. The V call is TRBV27, the J call TRBJ2-2; either TRBD1 or TRBD2 may fit D (5 bases each). The CDR3 spans 14 residues. V dropped 7 bases and J dropped 2 bases, with 11 bases sitting between them. The germline CDR1 and CDR2 sequences are MNHEY and SMNVEV (reference sequence). CDR3 sequence reads: CASTGRLNTGELFF. The CDR3 DNA reads as TGTGCCAGCACGGGGCGCCTAAACACCGGGGAGCTGTTTTTT.

This chain links TRBV5-4 with TRBJ2-1; TRBD1 or TRBD2 may be the D gene (6 bases each). The V gene lost 4 bases and the J gene lost 6 bases, with 17 bases spanning the gap. The CDR3 consists of 15 residues. CDR1 SGHNT and CDR2 YYREEE come from the germline V gene (reference sequence). The CDR3 protein is CASSPLEEGGNEQFF. In DNA form, the CDR3 reads TGTGCCAGCAGCCCCCTGGAGGAGGGGGGCAATGAGCAGTTCTTC.

CDR3 sequence (DNA): TGTGCCAGCAGGTCCAGGGGGCGCGATGGGCTGGCTTTCTTT. Its translation: CASRSRGRDGLAFF. This chain joins TRBV2 and TRBJ1-1; 8 bases map to TRBD1. V lost 6 bases and J lost 11; bases outside the gene matches: 14. Germline loops: CDR1 SNHLY, CDR2 FYNNEI. The CDR3 runs to 14 residues.

This clonotype appeared many times. This chain uses TRBV12-5 with TRBJ2-1; a possible D gene is TRBD1 (6 bases). Germline V lookup: CDR1 LGHNT, CDR2 FRNRAP. The CDR3 spans 19 residues. V shed 4 bases and J shed 6 bases, with 28 bases lying between them. The DNA for the CDR3 is TGTGCTAGTGGTTCGTCCTTCAGGGTCAACAGGGAAGGGTCCAATGAGCAGTTCTTC. As protein: CASGSSFRVNREGSNEQFF. The whole variable domain, filled in from reference TRBV12-5 and TRBJ2-1, reads DARVTQTPRHKVTEMGQEVTMRCQPILGHNTVFWYRQTMMQGLELLAYFRNRAPLDDSGMPKDRFSAEMPDATLATLKIQPSEPRDSAVYFCASGSSFRVNREGSNEQFFGPGTRLTVL.